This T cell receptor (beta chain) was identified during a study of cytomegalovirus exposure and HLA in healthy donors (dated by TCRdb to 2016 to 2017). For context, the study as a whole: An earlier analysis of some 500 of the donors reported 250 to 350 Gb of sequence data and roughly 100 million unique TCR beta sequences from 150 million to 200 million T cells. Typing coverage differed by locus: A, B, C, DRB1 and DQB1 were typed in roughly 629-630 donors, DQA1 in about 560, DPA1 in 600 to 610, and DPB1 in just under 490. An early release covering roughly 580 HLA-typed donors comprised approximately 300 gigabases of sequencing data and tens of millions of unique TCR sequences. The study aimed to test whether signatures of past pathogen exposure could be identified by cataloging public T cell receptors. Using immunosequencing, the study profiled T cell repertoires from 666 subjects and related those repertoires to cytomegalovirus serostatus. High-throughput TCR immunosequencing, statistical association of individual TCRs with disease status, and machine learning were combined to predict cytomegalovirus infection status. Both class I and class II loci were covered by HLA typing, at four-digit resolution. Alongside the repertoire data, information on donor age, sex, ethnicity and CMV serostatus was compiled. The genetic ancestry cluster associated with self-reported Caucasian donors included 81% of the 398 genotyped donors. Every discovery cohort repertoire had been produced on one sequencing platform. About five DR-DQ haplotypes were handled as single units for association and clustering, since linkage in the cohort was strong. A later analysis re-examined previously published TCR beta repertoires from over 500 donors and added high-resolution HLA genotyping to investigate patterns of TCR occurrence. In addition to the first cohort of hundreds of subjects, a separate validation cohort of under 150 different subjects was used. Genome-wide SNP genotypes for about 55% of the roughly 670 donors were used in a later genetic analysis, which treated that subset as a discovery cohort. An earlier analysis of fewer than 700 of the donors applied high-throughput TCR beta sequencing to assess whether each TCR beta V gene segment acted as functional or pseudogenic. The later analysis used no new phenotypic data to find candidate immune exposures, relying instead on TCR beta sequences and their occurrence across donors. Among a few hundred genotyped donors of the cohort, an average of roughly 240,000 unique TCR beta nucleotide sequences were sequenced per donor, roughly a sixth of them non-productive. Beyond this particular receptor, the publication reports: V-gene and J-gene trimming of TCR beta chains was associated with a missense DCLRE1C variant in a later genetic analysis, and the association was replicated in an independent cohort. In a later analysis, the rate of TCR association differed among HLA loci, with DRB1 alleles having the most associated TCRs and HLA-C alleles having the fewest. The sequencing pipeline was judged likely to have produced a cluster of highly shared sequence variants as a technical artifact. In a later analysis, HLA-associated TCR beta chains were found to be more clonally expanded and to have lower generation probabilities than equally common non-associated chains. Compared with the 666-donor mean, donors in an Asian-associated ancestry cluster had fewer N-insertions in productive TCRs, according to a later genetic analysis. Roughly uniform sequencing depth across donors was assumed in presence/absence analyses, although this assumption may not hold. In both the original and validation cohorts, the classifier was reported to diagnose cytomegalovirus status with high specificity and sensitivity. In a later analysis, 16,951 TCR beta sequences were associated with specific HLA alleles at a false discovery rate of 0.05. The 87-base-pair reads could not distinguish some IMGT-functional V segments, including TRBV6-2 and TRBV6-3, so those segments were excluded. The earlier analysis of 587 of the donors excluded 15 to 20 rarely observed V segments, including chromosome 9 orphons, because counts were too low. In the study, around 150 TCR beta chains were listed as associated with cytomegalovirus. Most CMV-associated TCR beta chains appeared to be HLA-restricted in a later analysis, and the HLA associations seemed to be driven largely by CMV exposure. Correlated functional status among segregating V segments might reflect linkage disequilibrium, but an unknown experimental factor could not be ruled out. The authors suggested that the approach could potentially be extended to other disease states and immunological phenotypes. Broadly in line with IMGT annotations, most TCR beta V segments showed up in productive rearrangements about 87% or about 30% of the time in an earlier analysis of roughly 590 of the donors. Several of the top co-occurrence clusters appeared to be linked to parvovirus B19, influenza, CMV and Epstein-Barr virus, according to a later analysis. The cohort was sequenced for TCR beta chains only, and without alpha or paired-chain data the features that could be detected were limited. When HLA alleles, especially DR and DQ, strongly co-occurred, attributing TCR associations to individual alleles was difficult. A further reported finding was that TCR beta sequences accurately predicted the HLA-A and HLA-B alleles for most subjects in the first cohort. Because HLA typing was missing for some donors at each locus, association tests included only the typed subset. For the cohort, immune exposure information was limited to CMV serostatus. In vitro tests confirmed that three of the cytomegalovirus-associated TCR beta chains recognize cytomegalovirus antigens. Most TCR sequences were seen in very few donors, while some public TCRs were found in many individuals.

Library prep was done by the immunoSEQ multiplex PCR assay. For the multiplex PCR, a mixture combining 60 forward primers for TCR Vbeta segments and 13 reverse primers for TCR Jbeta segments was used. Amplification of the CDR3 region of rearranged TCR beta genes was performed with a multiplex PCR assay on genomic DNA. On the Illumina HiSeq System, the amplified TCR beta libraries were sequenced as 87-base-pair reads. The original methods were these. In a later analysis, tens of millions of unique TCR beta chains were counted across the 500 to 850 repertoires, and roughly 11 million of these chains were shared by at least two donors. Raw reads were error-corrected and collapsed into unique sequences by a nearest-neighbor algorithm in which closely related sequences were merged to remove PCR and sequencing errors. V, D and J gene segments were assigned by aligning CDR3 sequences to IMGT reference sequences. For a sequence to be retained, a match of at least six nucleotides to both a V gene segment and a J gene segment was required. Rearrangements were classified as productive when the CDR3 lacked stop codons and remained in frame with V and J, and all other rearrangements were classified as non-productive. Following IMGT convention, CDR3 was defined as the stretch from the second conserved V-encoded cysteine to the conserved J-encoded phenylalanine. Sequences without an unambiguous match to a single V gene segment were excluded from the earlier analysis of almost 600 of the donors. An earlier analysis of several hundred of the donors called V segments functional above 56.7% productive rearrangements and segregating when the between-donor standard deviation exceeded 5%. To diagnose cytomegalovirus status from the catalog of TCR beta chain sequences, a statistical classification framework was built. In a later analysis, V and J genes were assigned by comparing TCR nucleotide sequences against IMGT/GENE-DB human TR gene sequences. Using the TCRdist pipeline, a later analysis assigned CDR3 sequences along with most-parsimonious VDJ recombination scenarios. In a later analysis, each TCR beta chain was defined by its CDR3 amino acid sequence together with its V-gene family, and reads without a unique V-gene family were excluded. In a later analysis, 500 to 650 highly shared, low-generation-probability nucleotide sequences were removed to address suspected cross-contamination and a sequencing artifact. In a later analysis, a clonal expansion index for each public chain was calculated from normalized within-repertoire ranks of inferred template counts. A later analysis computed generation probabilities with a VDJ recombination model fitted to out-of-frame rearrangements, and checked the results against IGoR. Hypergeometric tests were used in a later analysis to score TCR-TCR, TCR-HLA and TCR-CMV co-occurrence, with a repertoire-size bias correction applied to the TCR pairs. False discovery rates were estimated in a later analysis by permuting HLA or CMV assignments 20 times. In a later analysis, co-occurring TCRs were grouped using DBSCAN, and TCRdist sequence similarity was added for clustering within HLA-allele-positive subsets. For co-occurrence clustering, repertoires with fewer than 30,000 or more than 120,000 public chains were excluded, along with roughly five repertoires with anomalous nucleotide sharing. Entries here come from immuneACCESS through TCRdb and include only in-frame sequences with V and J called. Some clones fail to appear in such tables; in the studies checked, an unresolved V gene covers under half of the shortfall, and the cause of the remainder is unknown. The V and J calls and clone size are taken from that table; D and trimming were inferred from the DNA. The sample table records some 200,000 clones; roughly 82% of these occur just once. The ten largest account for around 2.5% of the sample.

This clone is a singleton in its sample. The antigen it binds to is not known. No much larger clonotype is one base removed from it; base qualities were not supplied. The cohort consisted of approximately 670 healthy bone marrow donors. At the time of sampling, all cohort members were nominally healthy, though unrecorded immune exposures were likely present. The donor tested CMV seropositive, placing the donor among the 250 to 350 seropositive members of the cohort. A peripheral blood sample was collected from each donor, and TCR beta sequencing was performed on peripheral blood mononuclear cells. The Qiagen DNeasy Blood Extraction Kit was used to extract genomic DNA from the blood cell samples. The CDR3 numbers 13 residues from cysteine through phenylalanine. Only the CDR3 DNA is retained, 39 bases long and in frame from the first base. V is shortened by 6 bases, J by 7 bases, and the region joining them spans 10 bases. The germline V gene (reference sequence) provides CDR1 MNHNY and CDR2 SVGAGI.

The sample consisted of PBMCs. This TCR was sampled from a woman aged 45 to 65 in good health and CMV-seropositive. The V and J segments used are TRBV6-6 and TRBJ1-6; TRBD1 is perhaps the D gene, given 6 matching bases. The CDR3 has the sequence CASSPGANSPLHF. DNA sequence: TGTGCCAGCAGCCCAGGGGCGAATTCACCCCTCCACTTT.